Sequencing of this TCR beta chain was carried out in a study of blood T cell repertoires in COVID-19. In the study overall: Samples taken during acute and convalescent COVID-19 were collected in the United States, Italy and Spain. PBMCs, B-cell-depleted T cells, or T cells provided the cDNA or gDNA that made up the material.

In the source study's methods: It was from reference gene primer amplification that nucleated cell counts were estimated. TCRdb's copy holds only in-frame clones and misses some; the assay was immunoSEQ multiplex PCR. Clone size and the V and J calls come from that table; the DNA yielded D and trimming. This sample has 240,000 or so clones; around 90% occur once, and the top ten carry around 7.2%. This clone came up once. CDR1 and CDR2 (germline): LNHDA, SQIVND (reference sequence). This CDR3 has 14 amino acids. V was shortened by 6 bases and J by 3 bases, with 14 bases between the two germline ends. The sequencing sample was made of peripheral blood. The TCR comes from a man between 60 and 75 years old who had recovered from COVID-19. The chain couples TRBV19 to TRBJ1-2, with a tentative D call TRBD1 (5 bases). CDR3 amino acids: CASRKRGGDYGYTF. CDR3 DNA: TGTGCCAGTAGGAAACGGGGGGGTGACTATGGCTACACCTTC.